Shown below are 3 T cell receptor beta chains from a single sample sequenced in a study of T cell changes during pregnancy in multiple sclerosis. Method: immunoSEQ multiplex PCR; TCRdb's copy keeps in-frame clones and lacks some. The sample contains over 90,000 clones, approximately 89% of which appear only once. The sample consisted of peripheral blood, taken before pregnancy. These receptors came from a female donor with multiple sclerosis, enrolled in a pregnancy study.

The V and J genes are TRBV9 and TRBJ2-7, with a possible D match to TRBD1 (5 bases). The CDR3 loop spans 13 amino acids. Trimming removed 4 bases from V and 5 bases from J, with 13 bases in between. Germline values: CDR1 SGDLS, CDR2 YYNGEE. The CDR3 loop reads CASSPPGIDEQYF. In DNA, the CDR3 is TGTGCCAGCAGCCCCCCAGGGATAGACGAGCAGTACTTC.

The V and J genes are TRBV5-1 and TRBJ2-2, with D uncertain. V lost 3 bases and J lost 4, with 13 bases in between. Germline V CDR1 and CDR2: SGHRS, YFSETQ. CDR3 length: 15 residues. As DNA, the CDR3 is TGCGCCAGCAGCTGGCGGATCGAGGCCACCGGGGAGCTGTTTTTT. It translates to CASSWRIEATGELFF.

The chain has TRBV15 and TRBJ2-1; D might be TRBD2 (5 bases). Germline V gene lookup returns CDR1 LNHNV and CDR2 YYDKDF (reference sequence). The CDR3 extends over 13 amino acids. V was shortened by 1 base and J by 13 bases, with 14 bases between the two germline ends. The CDR3 here is CATSRGRRAIQFF. CDR3 DNA: TGTGCCACCAGCAGAGGACGGCGGGCGATACAGTTCTTC.